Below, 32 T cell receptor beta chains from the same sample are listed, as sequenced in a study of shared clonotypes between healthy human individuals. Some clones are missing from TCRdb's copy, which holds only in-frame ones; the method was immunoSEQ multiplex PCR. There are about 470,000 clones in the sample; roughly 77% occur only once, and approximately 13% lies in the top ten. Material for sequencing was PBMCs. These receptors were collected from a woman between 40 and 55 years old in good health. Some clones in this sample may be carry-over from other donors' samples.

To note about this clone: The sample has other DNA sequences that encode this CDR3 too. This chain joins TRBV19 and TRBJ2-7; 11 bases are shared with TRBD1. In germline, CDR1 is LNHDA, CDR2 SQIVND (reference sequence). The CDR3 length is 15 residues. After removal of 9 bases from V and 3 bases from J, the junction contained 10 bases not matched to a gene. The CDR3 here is CASRPGQGAFYEQYF. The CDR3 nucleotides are TGTGCCAGCAGACCCGGACAGGGGGCGTTCTACGAGCAGTACTTC.

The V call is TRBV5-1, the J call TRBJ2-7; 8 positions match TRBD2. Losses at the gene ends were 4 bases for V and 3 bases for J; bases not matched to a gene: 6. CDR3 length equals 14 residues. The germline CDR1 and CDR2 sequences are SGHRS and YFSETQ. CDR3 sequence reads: CASSREGGDYEQYF. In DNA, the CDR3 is TGCGCCAGCAGCCGGGAGGGGGGCGACTACGAGCAGTACTTC.

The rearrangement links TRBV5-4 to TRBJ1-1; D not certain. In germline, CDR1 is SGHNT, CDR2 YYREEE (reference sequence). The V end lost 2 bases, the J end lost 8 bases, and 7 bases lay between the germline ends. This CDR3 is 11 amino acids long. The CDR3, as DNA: TGTGCCAGCAGCTTTCTTGGGGAAGCTTTCTTT. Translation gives CASSFLGEAFF.

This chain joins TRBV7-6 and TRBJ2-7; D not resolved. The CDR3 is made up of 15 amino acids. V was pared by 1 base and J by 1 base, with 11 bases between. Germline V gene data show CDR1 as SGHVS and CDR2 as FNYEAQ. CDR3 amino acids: CASSLDAYRSYEQYF. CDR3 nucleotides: TGTGCCAGCAGCTTAGATGCCTACAGATCCTACGAGCAGTACTTC.

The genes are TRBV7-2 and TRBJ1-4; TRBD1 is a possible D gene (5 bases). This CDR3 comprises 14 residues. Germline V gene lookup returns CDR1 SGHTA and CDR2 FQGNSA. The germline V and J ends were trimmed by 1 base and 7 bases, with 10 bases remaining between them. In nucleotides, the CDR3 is TGTGCCAGCAGCTTAGGGGGCCGGGGTGAAAAACTGTTTTTT. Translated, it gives CASSLGGRGEKLFF.

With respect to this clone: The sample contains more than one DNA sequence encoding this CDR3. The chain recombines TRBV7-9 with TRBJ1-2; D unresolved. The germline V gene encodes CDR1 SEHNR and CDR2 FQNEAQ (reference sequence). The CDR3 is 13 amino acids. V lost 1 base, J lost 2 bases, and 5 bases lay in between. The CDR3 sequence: CASSLGGNYGYTF. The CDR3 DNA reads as TGTGCCAGCAGCTTAGGAGGGAACTATGGCTACACCTTC.

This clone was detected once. CDR3 nucleotides: TGTGCCAGCAGCTTAGGGGACACCCGAAGTGGAAACACCATATATTTT. This translates into CASSLGDTRSGNTIYF. This rearrangement joins TRBV7-8 to TRBJ1-3; maybe TRBD1 (6 bases). V was trimmed by 1 base and J by 3 bases, leaving 13 bases between them. The CDR3 loop spans 16 amino acids. CDR1 and CDR2 from the germline V gene are SGHVS and FQNEAQ.

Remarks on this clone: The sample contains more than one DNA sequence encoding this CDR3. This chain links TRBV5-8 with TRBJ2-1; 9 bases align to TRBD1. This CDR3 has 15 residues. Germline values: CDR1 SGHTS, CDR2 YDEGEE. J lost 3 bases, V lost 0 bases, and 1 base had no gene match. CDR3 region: CASSLGDRDYNEQFF. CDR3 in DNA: TGTGCCAGCAGCTTGGGGGACAGGGACTACAATGAGCAGTTCTTC.

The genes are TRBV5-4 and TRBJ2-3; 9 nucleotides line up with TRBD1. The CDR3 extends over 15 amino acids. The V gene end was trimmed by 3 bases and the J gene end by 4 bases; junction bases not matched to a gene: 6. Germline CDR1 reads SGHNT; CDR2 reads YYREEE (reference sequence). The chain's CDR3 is CASSWGQGRADTQYF. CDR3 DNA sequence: TGTGCCAGCAGCTGGGGACAGGGTCGAGCAGATACGCAGTATTTT.

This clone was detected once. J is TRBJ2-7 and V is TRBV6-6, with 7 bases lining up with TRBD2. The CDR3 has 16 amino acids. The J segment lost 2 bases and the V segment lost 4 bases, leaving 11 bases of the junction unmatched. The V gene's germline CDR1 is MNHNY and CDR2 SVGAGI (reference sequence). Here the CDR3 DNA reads TGTGCCAGCAGTTCTCCCGAGAGCGGGGCGACCTACGAGCAGTACTTC. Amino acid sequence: CASSSPESGATYEQYF.

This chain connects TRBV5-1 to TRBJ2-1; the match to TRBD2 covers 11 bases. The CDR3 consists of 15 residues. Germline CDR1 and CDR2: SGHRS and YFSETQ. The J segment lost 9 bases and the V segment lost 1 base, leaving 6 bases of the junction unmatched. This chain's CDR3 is CASSLPLAGAAEQFF. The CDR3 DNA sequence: TGCGCCAGCAGCTTGCCACTAGCGGGAGCCGCTGAGCAGTTCTTC.

As DNA, the CDR3 is TGTGCCAGCAGCGCAAGTGGTAGCGGCAAGGAGCAGTTCTTC. Translated, it gives CASSASGSGKEQFF. The chain employs TRBV9 and TRBJ2-1; weak D call: TRBD2 (6 bases). The V end lost 3 bases, the J end lost 10 bases, and 17 bases lay between the germline ends. CDR3 length equals 14 residues. The V gene's germline CDR1 is SGDLS and CDR2 YYNGEE.

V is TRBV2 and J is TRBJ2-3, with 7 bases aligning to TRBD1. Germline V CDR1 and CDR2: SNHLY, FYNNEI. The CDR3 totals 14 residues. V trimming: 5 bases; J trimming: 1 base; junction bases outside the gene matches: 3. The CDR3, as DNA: TGTGCCAGCAGTTGGGACAGAGGCACAGATACGCAGTATTTT. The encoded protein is CASSWDRGTDTQYF.

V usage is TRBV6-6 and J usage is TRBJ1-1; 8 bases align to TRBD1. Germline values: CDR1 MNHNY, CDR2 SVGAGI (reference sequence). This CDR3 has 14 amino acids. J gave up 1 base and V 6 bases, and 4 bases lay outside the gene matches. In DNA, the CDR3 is TGTGCCAGCAGAGGACAGGGTGGGAACACTGAAGCTTTCTTT. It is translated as CASRGQGGNTEAFF.

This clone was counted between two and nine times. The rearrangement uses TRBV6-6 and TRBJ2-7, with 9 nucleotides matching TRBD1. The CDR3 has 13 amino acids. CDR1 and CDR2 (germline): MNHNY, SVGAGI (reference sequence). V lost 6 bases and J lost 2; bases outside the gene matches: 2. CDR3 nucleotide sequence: TGTGCCAGCAGGACAGGGGGTACCTACGAGCAGTACTTC. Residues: CASRTGGTYEQYF.

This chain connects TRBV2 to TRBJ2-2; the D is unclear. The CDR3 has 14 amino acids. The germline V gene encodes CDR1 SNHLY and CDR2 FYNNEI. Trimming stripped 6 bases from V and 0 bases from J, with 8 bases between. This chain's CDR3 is CASRTSANTGELFF. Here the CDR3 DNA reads TGTGCCAGCAGGACGTCTGCGAACACCGGGGAGCTGTTTTTT.

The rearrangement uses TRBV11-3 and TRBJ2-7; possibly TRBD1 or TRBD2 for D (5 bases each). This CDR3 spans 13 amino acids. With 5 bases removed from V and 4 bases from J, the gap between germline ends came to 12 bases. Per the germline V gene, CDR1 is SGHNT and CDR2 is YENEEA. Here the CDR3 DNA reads TGTGCCAGCAGCCCGGGACCAAAATACGAGCAGTACTTC. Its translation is CASSPGPKYEQYF.

The CDR3 reads CATSRDVTGYGYTF. Written as DNA, the CDR3 is TGTGCCACCAGCAGAGACGTGACAGGCTATGGCTACACCTTC. The chain joins TRBV15 to TRBJ1-2; tentatively, D is TRBD1 (6 bases). The CDR3 is made up of 14 amino acids. Trimming removed 0 bases from V and 4 bases from J, with 9 bases in between. CDR1 is LNHNV, CDR2 YYDKDF, per germline (reference sequence).

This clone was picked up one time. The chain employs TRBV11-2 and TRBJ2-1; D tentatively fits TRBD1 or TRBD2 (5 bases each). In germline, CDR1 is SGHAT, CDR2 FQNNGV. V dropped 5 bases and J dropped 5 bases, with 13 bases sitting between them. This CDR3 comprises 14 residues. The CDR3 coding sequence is TGTGCCAGCAGCGGAAGTGGGACCGACAATGAGCAGTTCTTC. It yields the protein CASSGSGTDNEQFF. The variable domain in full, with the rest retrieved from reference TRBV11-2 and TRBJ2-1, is EAGVAQSPRYKIIEKRQSVAFWCNPISGHATLYWYQQILGQGPKLLIQFQNNGVVDDSQLPKDRFSAERLKGVDSTLKIQPAKLEDSAVYLCASSGSGTDNEQFFGPGTRLTVL.

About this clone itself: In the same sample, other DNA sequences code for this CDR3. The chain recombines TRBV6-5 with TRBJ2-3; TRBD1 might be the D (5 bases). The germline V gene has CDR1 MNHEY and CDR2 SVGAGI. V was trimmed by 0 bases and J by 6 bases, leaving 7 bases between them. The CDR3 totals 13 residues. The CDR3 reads CASSYSGADTQYF. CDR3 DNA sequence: TGTGCCAGCAGTTACTCAGGGGCGGATACGCAGTATTTT.

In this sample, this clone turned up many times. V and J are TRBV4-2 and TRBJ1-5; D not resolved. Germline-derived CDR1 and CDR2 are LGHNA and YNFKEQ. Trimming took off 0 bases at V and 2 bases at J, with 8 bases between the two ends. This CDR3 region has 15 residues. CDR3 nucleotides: TGTGCCAGCAGCCAAGAGTTTTGGGGCAATCAGCCCCAGCATTTT. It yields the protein CASSQEFWGNQPQHF.

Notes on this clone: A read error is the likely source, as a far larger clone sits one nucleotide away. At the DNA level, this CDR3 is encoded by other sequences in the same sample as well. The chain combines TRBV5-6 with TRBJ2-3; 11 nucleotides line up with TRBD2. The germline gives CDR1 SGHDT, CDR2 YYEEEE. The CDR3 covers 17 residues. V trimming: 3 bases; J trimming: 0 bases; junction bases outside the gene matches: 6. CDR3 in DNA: TGTGCCAGCAGCTGGACTAGCGGGCATGCTAGCACAGATACGCAGTATTTT. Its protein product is CASSWTSGHASTDTQYF.

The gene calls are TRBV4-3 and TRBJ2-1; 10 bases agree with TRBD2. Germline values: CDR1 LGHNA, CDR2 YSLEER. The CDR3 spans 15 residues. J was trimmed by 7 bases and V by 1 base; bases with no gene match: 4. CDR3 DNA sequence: TGCGCCAGCAGCCAAGGGACTAGCGGACCAAATGAGCAGTTCTTC. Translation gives CASSQGTSGPNEQFF.

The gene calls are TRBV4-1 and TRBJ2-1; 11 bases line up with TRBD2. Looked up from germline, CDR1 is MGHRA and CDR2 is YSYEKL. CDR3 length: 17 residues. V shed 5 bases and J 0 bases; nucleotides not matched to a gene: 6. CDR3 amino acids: CASSFSSGRGSYNEQFF. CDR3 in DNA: TGCGCCAGCAGCTTCAGTAGCGGGAGGGGCTCCTACAATGAGCAGTTCTTC.

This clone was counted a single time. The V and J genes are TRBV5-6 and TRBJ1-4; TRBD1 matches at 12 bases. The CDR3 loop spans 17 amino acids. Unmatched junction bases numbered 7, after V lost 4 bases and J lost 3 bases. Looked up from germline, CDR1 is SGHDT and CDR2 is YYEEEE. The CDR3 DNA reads TGTGCCAGCAGCCCCCGGGACAGGGGGCTTGCTAATGAAAAACTGTTTTTT. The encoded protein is CASSPRDRGLANEKLFF.

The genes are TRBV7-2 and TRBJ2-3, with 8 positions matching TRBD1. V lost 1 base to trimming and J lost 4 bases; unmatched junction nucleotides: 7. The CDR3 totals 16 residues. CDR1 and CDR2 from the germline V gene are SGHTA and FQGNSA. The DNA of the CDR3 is TGTGCCAGCAGCTTAGGGGACAGGAGGCACGCAGATACGCAGTATTTT. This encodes CASSLGDRRHADTQYF. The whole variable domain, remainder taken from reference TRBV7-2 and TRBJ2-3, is GAGVSQSPSNKVTEKGKDVELRCDPISGHTALYWYRQSLGQGLEFLIYFQGNSAPDKSGLPSDRFSAERTGGSVSTLTIQRTQQEDSAVYLCASSLGDRRHADTQYFGPGTRLTVL.

The CDR3 nucleotides read TGTGCCAGCTCACCACCGGGGGATGGGGAGACCCAGTACTTC. This gives the protein CASSPPGDGETQYF. The chain links TRBV18 to TRBJ2-5; possibly TRBD1 or TRBD2 for D (5 bases each). Germline V lookup: CDR1 KGHSH, CDR2 LQKENI. The CDR3 has 14 amino acids. Trimming removed 0 bases at V and 5 bases at J, with 10 bases between.

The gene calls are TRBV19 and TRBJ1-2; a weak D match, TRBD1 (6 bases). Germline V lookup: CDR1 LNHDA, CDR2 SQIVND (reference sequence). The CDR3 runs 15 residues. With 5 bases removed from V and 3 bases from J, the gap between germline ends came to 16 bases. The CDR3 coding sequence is TGTGCCAGTAGTTCCCAACTACAGGGTGACTATGGCTACACCTTC. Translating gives CASSSQLQGDYGYTF.

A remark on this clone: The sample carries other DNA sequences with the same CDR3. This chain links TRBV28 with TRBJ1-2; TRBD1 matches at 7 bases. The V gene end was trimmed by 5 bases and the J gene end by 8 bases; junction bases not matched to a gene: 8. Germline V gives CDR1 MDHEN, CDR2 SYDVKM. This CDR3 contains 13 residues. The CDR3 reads CASSLEGARGYTF. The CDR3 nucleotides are TGTGCCAGCAGTCTGGAGGGGGCGCGGGGCTACACCTTC.

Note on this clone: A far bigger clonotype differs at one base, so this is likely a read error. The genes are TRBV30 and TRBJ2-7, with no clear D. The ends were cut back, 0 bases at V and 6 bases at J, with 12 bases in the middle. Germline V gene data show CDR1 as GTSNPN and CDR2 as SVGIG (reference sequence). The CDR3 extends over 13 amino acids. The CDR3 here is CAWSVFFESEQYF. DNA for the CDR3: TGTGCCTGGAGTGTGTTCTTCGAAAGCGAGCAGTACTTC.

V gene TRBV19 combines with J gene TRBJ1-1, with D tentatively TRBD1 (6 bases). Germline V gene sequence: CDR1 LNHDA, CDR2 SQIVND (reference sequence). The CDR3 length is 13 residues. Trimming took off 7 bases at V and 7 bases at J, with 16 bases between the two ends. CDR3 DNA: TGTGCCAGTAAACTTAGACAGGAGCTTGAAGCTTTCTTT. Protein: CASKLRQELEAFF.

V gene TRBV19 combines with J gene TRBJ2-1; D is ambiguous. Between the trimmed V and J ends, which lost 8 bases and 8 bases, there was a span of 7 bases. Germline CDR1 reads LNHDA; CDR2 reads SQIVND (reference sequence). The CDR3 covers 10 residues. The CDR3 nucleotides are TGTGCCAGTGGGCTCGATGAGCAGTTCTTC. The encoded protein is CASGLDEQFF.